This T cell receptor (beta chain) is drawn from a study of blood T cell repertoires in COVID-19. Assay used: immunoSEQ multiplex PCR; TCRdb lists only in-frame clones, some missing. The sample lists over 350,000 clones, approximately 87% occurring once. Ages ranged from 18 to 89 years, with residence in about two dozen US areas. The germline V gene has CDR1 MGHRA and CDR2 YSYEKL. The CDR3 covers 18 residues. Losses at the gene ends were 1 base for V and 5 bases for J; bases not matched to a gene: 10. Sequenced input: PBMCs or T cells enriched from blood (not recorded which). The genes are TRBV4-1 and TRBJ1-5; 11 bases fit TRBD1. The source of this sequence is a woman under 40 with acute COVID-19. The CDR3 DNA reads TGCGCCAGCAGCCAAGCAGCCTACCGGGACAGGGGGTATCAGCCCCAGCATTTT. It translates to CASSQAAYRDRGYQPQHF.